This T cell receptor (beta chain) stems from a study of T cell responses to AZD1222 COVID-19 vaccine (dated by TCRdb to about 2021). Concerning the study at large: TCR sequencing was performed for some 250 trial participants, of whom 207 were given two doses of AZD1222 and around 25 were given two doses of MenACWY control vaccine. Enrollment into the trials was organized by age into subgroups of 18-55, 56-69 and 70-plus years, and those subgroups contained roughly 150, 30 and 60 TCR-sequenced participants, respectively.

After removal of 0 bases from V and 3 bases from J, the junction retains 6 bases not matched to a gene. Measured from the cysteine to the phenylalanine, the CDR3 is 15 residues long. CDR3 DNA only is kept here, 45 bases in frame from base 1. As encoded in the germline V gene, CDR1 is SGHRS while CDR2 is YFSETQ. As concerns this clone: Its recognized antigen is unknown. Within one base of it there is no much larger clone, and no base qualities were kept.

The paper as a whole reports these results and caveats: No day 14 peak-response samples were available, so repertoires were characterized only after the peak T cell response. A significant rise in spike-specific TCR breadth and depth was observed after two AZD1222 doses relative to day 0 and relative to MenACWY recipients. Nearly half of unique spike-specific TCRs reportedly recognized epitopes outside regions mutated in the B.1.351 and B.1.1.7 variants. Conclusions about previously exposed vaccinees are limited because only six or seven AZD1222 recipients were SARS-CoV-2 seropositive at baseline. In the small 56-69-year group, the increase in depth fell short of significance, most likely because of low power. CD4 TCRs associated with the vaccine covered the entire spike protein, and the dominant responses were in regions 160-218 and 743-854. Participants were mostly white British and included more females than males, and it was suggested by the authors that clonal diversity may have been underestimated.

The CDR3 regions of human TCRbeta chains were analyzed by immunosequencing. The paper's data handling went like this. Repertoire TCRs were matched against a reference library of SARS-CoV-2-specific TCRs generated with the MIRA antigen-specificity platform. Breadth was defined as the fraction of unique TCRs that were SARS-CoV-2-associated, and depth was defined as the fraction of total T cells that were SARS-CoV-2-associated. Using the MIRA data, every spike-specific TCR was mapped to the spike region that the TCR reacted to and assigned to either a CD4 or a CD8 class. Log10-transformed breadth and depth values were compared by one-way ANOVA with Sidak's multiple comparisons tests. The source is immuneACCESS, and TCRdb retained only in-frame sequences with V and J called. Part of the clones is not carried over; for the studies checked, unresolved V genes explain less than half of this, and the remainder is unexplained. That table is the source of V, J and clone size, and D and trimming were worked out from the DNA. The sample table contains 80,000 to 95,000 clones; only one count was recorded for 75% to 95% of them. The ten largest clones capture roughly 5% of the sample.

The sample's time point label, in plain terms: about 28 days (+/-7) after the second vaccine dose. AZD1222 recipients whose second dose came at about 4 weeks and those whose second dose came at about 12 weeks were combined into one group, since spike-specific TCR depth and breadth did not differ between the two schedules. Samples from vaccinated people were obtained from the UK trials COV001 and COV002, which included a single-blind randomized controlled phase 2/3 trial of AZD1222 (ChAdOx1 nCoV-19) in healthy adults. For TCRbeta chain sequencing, PBMC samples from trial participants were taken at day 0 and at day 28 after the second dose.

In this chain, TRBV5-1 is recombined with TRBJ2-7, with 7 bases matching TRBD1. The receptor comes from an adult who received the AZD1222 COVID-19 vaccine. Sequenced here: peripheral blood, sampled 28 days after the second AZD1222 dose. The CDR3 region has the sequence CASSLGGTEVYEQYF. The DNA sequence is TGCGCCAGCAGCTTGGGGGGGACAGAGGTCTACGAGCAGTACTTC.